The rows below give T cell receptor beta chains drawn from one sample of a study of blood T cell repertoires in COVID-19. TCRdb's copy holds only in-frame clones and misses some; the assay was immunoSEQ multiplex PCR. The sample yields 250,000 to 300,000 clones, 88% seen once. Specimen: PBMCs or T cells enriched from blood (not recorded which). All receptors come from a woman in her twenties or thirties who had recovered from COVID-19. Each CDR3 is given with its conserved first and last residue. D genes are given only for firm matches. Clone size is stated in some rows and not others, as once, few, many or a class when expanded.

V gene	clone size	J gene	D gene	CDR3 DNA	CDR3 protein
TRBV6-5	NA	TRBJ1-2	TRBD1	TGTGCCAGCAGGGATAGGGGGCCCTATGGCTACACCTTC	CASRDRGPYGYTF
TRBV5-1	NA	TRBJ1-2	TRBD1	TGCGCCAGCAGCTTTAACAGGGGGAACTATGGCTACACCTTC	CASSFNRGNYGYTF
TRBV2	once	TRBJ1-1	TRBD1	TGTGCCAGCAGTTCCCAGGGGGTTCAGGACACTGAAGCTTTCTTT	CASSSQGVQDTEAFF
TRBV28	NA	TRBJ1-4	TRBD1	TGTGCCAGCAGTCCCTCGGGACAGGGAGGCTCTGCAACTAATGAAAAACTGTTTTTT	CASSPSGQGGSATNEKLFF
TRBV29-1	NA	TRBJ1-2	TRBD1	TGCAGCGTTGATTCGGGACAGCGACACCTTGGACACCCTTCCACCTTC	CSVDSGQRHLGHPSTF
TRBV19	NA	TRBJ1-6	NA	TGTGCCAGTAGCCCATCGAGCTCCTATAATTCACCCCTCCACTTT	CASSPSSSYNSPLHF
TRBV21-1	NA	TRBJ2-1	NA	TGTGCCAGCAAGCAGGGGCTCTACTACAATGAGCAGTTCTTC	CASKQGLYYNEQFF
TRBV20-1	NA	TRBJ2-7	NA	TGCAGTGCTAGAGCCCCCTATGAGTACTTC	CSARAPYEYF
TRBV6-2/TRBV6-3	NA	TRBJ2-2	TRBD1	TGTGCCAGCAGTTACCGCCCCGGGACAGGGGGATCCGGGGAGCTGTTTTTT	CASSYRPGTGGSGELFF
TRBV27	NA	TRBJ1-5	NA	TGTGCCAGCAGTTTATCGACGGCGGTCCAAGGTCAGCCCCAGCATTTT	CASSLSTAVQGQPQHF
TRBV13	NA	TRBJ1-1	NA	TGTGCCAGCAGCTTGGACAGTTCCCTTAACACTGAAGCTTTCTTT	CASSLDSSLNTEAFF
TRBV27	NA	TRBJ2-3	NA	TGTGCCAGCAGTCTACGAACCTTGGATACGCAGTATTTT	CASSLRTLDTQYF
TRBV28	NA	TRBJ2-7	NA	TGTGCCAGCAGTATTACAAGTGAGGGCGAGCAGTACTTC	CASSITSEGEQYF
TRBV9	NA	TRBJ2-7	TRBD1	TGTGCCAGCAGCGTAGACCCGGGACAGGGGGGTAAGGAGCAGTACTTC	CASSVDPGQGGKEQYF
TRBV30	NA	TRBJ1-1	NA	TGTGCCTGGACTTCATACAAAGCGAGGGATGGGTCGGCGAACACTGAAGCTTTCTTT	CAWTSYKARDGSANTEAFF
TRBV7-2	NA	TRBJ1-1	NA	TGTGCCAGCAGCTTAGAACCGGCAGGGGAGAATACGGCTTTCTTT	CASSLEPAGENTAFF
TRBV6-5	NA	TRBJ1-5	NA	TGTGCCAGCAGTTACTCAAACAGGGTTGATCAGCCCCAGCATTTT	CASSYSNRVDQPQHF
TRBV6-5	NA	TRBJ1-3	TRBD1	TGTGCCAGCAAGAAACAGGGGGCGCACGGAAACACCATATATTTT	CASKKQGAHGNTIYF